This TCR beta chain emerged from a study of T cells in Graves' hyperthyroidism and ophthalmopathy. Amplification yielded TCR beta CDR3 regions, with RNA transcripts as the source. During a first-round RT-PCR of the TCR CDR3, the HTBI primer set was used. TCRdb itself ran the multiplex PCR reads through MiXCR, one entry per CDR3 protein. The sample shows some 490,000 distinct CDR3 sequences, more than 15% of them seen only once. This clonotype was seen ten or more times. This CDR3 comprises 14 residues. Trimming pared 2 bases from V and 8 bases from J, leaving 14 bases between. Germline CDR1 reads SGHRS; CDR2 reads YFSETQ.

The sequence derives from a woman in her 30s with Graves' ophthalmopathy. The rearrangement joins TRBV5-1 to TRBJ2-1; D unclear. Material for sequencing was blood. The CDR3 is CASSLEGPQDEQFF. DNA of the CDR3: TGCGCCAGCAGCTTAGAAGGACCCCAGGATGAGCAGTTCTTC.